A selection of T cell receptor beta chains follows, all from one sample in a study of T cell repertoires in cytomegalovirus infection. A single record per CDR3 protein comes from TCRdb applying MiXCR to the reads. The sample records 450,000 to 600,000 distinct CDR3 sequences, roughly a third being singletons. These receptors lack a known antigen. Source: cultured PBMCs, taken from culture after CMV antigen stimulation. The origin of the receptors is a human donor in good health (CMV status not recorded). Some clones in this sample may be carry-over from other donors' samples. CDR3s include the opening cysteine and the closing phenylalanine or tryptophan. The D gene is left open where the match is weak. A clone size is listed for some rows: how often the clone was seen (once, few, many), or a class if it is expanded.

j_gene: TRBJ1-2; v_gene: TRBV5-4; abundance: -; d_gene: TRBD1; CDR3aa: CASSSGQDAYGYTF; CDR3nt: TGTGCCAGCAGCTCCGGACAGGACGCCTATGGCTACACCTTC
j_gene: TRBJ1-5; v_gene: TRBV12-3/TRBV12-4; abundance: -; d_gene: -; CDR3aa: CASSPGAGAQPQHF; CDR3nt: TGTGCCAGCAGCCCGGGCGCCGGGGCTCAGCCCCAGCATTTT
j_gene: TRBJ2-3; v_gene: TRBV19; abundance: few; d_gene: TRBD1; CDR3aa: CASKPGQDHITQYF; CDR3nt: TGTGCCAGTAAACCGGGACAGGATCATATTACGCAGTATTTT
j_gene: TRBJ1-2; v_gene: TRBV29-1; abundance: -; d_gene: TRBD1; CDR3aa: CSVEIGGGAGYTF; CDR3nt: TGCAGCGTTGAAATTGGAGGGGGCGCGGGCTACACCTTC
j_gene: TRBJ1-5; v_gene: TRBV7-4; abundance: -; d_gene: -; CDR3aa: CASSLVPDPGGPQHF; CDR3nt: TGTGCCAGCAGCTTAGTACCGGATCCTGGGGGGCCCCAGCATTTT
j_gene: TRBJ2-2; v_gene: TRBV4-3; abundance: many; d_gene: -; CDR3aa: CASNQGLNTGELFF; CDR3nt: TGCGCCAGCAATCAGGGGTTGAACACCGGGGAGCTGTTTTTT
j_gene: TRBJ2-5; v_gene: TRBV7-2; abundance: -; d_gene: TRBD1; CDR3aa: CASSTTGGWETQYF; CDR3nt: TGTGCCAGCAGTACCACAGGGGGCTGGGAGACCCAGTACTTC
j_gene: TRBJ1-3; v_gene: TRBV7-2; abundance: -; d_gene: -; CDR3aa: CASSLAGGQGNTIYF; CDR3nt: TGTGCCAGCAGCTTAGCGGGGGGCCAAGGAAACACCATATATTTT
j_gene: TRBJ1-1; v_gene: TRBV25-1; abundance: once; d_gene: -; CDR3aa: CPPGPPVYTEAFF; CDR3nt: TGTCCGCCCGGGCCTCCAGTATACACTGAAGCTTTCTTT
j_gene: TRBJ1-3; v_gene: TRBV12-3/TRBV12-4; abundance: few; d_gene: TRBD1; CDR3aa: CASSSIVEPGTGSGNTIYF; CDR3nt: TGTGCCAGCAGTTCAATAGTCGAACCCGGGACAGGGTCTGGAAACACCATATATTTT
j_gene: TRBJ2-1; v_gene: TRBV9; abundance: once; d_gene: TRBD2; CDR3aa: CASSEGTSGNLAEQFF; CDR3nt: TGTGCCAGCAGCGAAGGGACTAGCGGGAATTTAGCTGAGCAGTTCTTC
j_gene: TRBJ1-2; v_gene: TRBV6-6; abundance: few; d_gene: -; CDR3aa: CASSYEAISGYTF; CDR3nt: TGTGCCAGCAGTTACGAGGCGATCAGTGGCTACACCTTC
j_gene: TRBJ2-7; v_gene: TRBV10-3; abundance: -; d_gene: -; CDR3aa: CAIRRVQGLGGDEQYF; CDR3nt: TGTGCCATCAGAAGGGTCCAGGGCCTGGGTGGGGACGAGCAGTACTTC
j_gene: TRBJ2-7; v_gene: TRBV6-2/TRBV6-3; abundance: -; d_gene: -; CDR3aa: CASARRERSSYEQYF; CDR3nt: TGTGCCAGCGCCAGGAGGGAGAGGAGCTCCTACGAGCAGTACTTC
j_gene: TRBJ1-6; v_gene: TRBV7-2; abundance: few; d_gene: -; CDR3aa: CASSSQGLSYNSPLHF; CDR3nt: TGTGCCAGCAGCTCCCAGGGCCTCTCCTATAATTCACCCCTCCACTTT
j_gene: TRBJ2-1; v_gene: TRBV15; abundance: -; d_gene: -; CDR3aa: CATSRGDNEQFF; CDR3nt: TGTGCCACCAGCAGAGGGGACAATGAGCAGTTCTTC
j_gene: TRBJ1-6; v_gene: TRBV12-3/TRBV12-4; abundance: -; d_gene: TRBD1; CDR3aa: CASSLGKGGGSPLHF; CDR3nt: TGTGCCAGCAGCCTGGGAAAAGGGGGCGGTTCACCCCTCCACTTT
j_gene: TRBJ2-2; v_gene: TRBV7-2; abundance: many; d_gene: -; CDR3aa: CASSLVGVFGELFF; CDR3nt: TGTGCCAGCAGCTTAGTAGGGGTATTCGGGGAGCTGTTTTTT
j_gene: TRBJ2-2; v_gene: TRBV19; abundance: -; d_gene: -; CDR3aa: CASSIELSGELFF; CDR3nt: TGTGCCAGTAGTATAGAGCTCAGCGGGGAGCTGTTTTTT
j_gene: TRBJ1-6; v_gene: TRBV7-2; abundance: -; d_gene: -; CDR3aa: CASSLGDPMGSPLHF; CDR3nt: TGTGCCAGCAGCTTAGGGGACCCGATGGGATCACCCCTCCACTTT
j_gene: TRBJ2-3; v_gene: TRBV29-1; abundance: -; d_gene: -; CDR3aa: CSVEVFGHGDTQYF; CDR3nt: TGCAGCGTTGAGGTTTTTGGACATGGGGATACGCAGTATTTT
j_gene: TRBJ2-1; v_gene: TRBV5-4; abundance: few; d_gene: -; CDR3aa: CASSSGTGRDAWDEQFF; CDR3nt: TGTGCCAGCAGCTCGGGGACGGGGCGGGACGCGTGGGATGAGCAGTTCTTC
j_gene: TRBJ2-7; v_gene: TRBV19; abundance: -; d_gene: -; CDR3aa: CASSTPGDSYEQYF; CDR3nt: TGTGCCAGTAGTACTCCGGGTGACTCCTACGAGCAGTACTTC
j_gene: TRBJ2-7; v_gene: TRBV7-6; abundance: -; d_gene: -; CDR3aa: CASSYTGTHEQYF; CDR3nt: TGTGCCAGCAGCTACACAGGGACCCACGAGCAGTACTTC
j_gene: TRBJ2-1; v_gene: TRBV12-3/TRBV12-4; abundance: few; d_gene: TRBD2; CDR3aa: CASSPSGRGQFF; CDR3nt: TGTGCCAGCAGCCCGAGCGGGAGGGGGCAGTTCTTC
j_gene: TRBJ1-1; v_gene: TRBV29-1; abundance: -; d_gene: TRBD1; CDR3aa: CSVEGIQGGTEAFF; CDR3nt: TGCAGCGTTGAAGGGATACAGGGGGGCACTGAAGCTTTCTTT
j_gene: TRBJ2-5; v_gene: TRBV19; abundance: -; d_gene: TRBD1; CDR3aa: CASSQQGLRETQYF; CDR3nt: TGTGCCAGTAGTCAACAGGGGCTGCGGGAGACCCAGTACTTC
j_gene: TRBJ2-1; v_gene: TRBV6-5; abundance: few; d_gene: TRBD2; CDR3aa: CASVRAGGGEQFF; CDR3nt: TGTGCCAGCGTTAGGGCCGGGGGGGGTGAGCAGTTCTTC
j_gene: TRBJ1-5; v_gene: TRBV7-2; abundance: many; d_gene: -; CDR3aa: CASSLFLTSNQPQHF; CDR3nt: TGTGCCAGCAGCTTATTTCTGACGTCGAATCAGCCCCAGCATTTT
j_gene: TRBJ2-3; v_gene: TRBV2; abundance: few; d_gene: TRBD2; CDR3aa: CASREGASGRMTDTQYF; CDR3nt: TGTGCCAGCAGGGAAGGGGCTAGCGGGAGGATGACAGATACGCAGTATTTT
j_gene: TRBJ2-1; v_gene: TRBV7-6; abundance: many; d_gene: -; CDR3aa: CASSPSGIGNEQFF; CDR3nt: TGTGCCAGCAGCCCCTCGGGTATCGGTAATGAGCAGTTCTTC
j_gene: TRBJ2-5; v_gene: TRBV10-2; abundance: once; d_gene: -; CDR3aa: CAGSDRETQYF; CDR3nt: TGCGCCGGCAGTGACAGGGAGACCCAGTACTTC
j_gene: TRBJ2-1; v_gene: TRBV19; abundance: -; d_gene: -; CDR3aa: CASSIWGRQNEQFF; CDR3nt: TGTGCCAGTAGTATATGGGGGAGACAGAATGAGCAGTTCTTC